One and the same sample provided the 2 T cell receptor beta chains below, sequenced in a study of blood T cell repertoires in COVID-19. Generated by immunoSEQ multiplex PCR, the TCRdb table keeps only in-frame clones and is missing some. The table records some 62,000 clones, approximately 90% of them present only once. Sequences were obtained from peripheral blood. The receptors here all came from an elderly woman with acute or convalescent COVID-19.

The chain recombines TRBV6-2 or TRBV6-3 with TRBJ1-2; TRBD1 is a possible D gene (6 bases). Germline V gene lookup returns CDR1 MNHEY and CDR2 SVGEGT. The CDR3 has 12 residues. Trimming took off 2 bases at V and 6 bases at J, with 7 bases between the two ends. CDR3 amino acids: CASSYGGHGYTF. DNA of the CDR3: TGTGCCAGCAGTTACGGGGGCCATGGCTACACCTTC.

The V and J genes are TRBV11-1 and TRBJ2-7, with 10 bases matching TRBD2. Per the germline V gene, CDR1 is SGHAT and CDR2 is FQDESV (reference sequence). The CDR3 totals 15 residues. J gave up 5 bases and V 6 bases, and 10 bases lay outside the gene matches. CDR3 in amino acids: CASRIAGGEEHEQYF. The CDR3 DNA reads as TGTGCCAGCAGGATAGCGGGAGGTGAAGAGCACGAGCAGTACTTC.